This is a list of T cell receptor beta chains from one sample in a study of T cell responses to AZD1222 COVID-19 vaccine. Sequenced by immunoSEQ multiplex PCR; TCRdb stores in-frame clones only, minus some. The sample has about 270,000 clones, almost 95% seen once. The source was peripheral blood, collected 28 days after the second AZD1222 dose. Receptors originate from an adult who received the AZD1222 COVID-19 vaccine. CDR3s include the opening cysteine and the closing phenylalanine or tryptophan. A D gene is named only where the DNA matches it firmly. Size is stated for part of the rows, as once, few or many counts, or as a class when the clone is expanded.

j_call d_call v_call clone_size cdr3_nt cdr3_aa
TRBJ2-1 NA TRBV4-1 NA TGCGCCAGCAGCACGCGGGACAGTGACTACAATGAGCAGTTCTTC CASSTRDSDYNEQFF
TRBJ1-2 NA TRBV7-2 NA TGTGCCAGCAGCTTAGATTTCGGATATGGCTACACCTTC CASSLDFGYGYTF
TRBJ2-7 TRBD1 TRBV11-1 NA TGTGCCAGCAGCCGCCGGACAGGGGCCAGCTACGAGCAGTACTTC CASSRRTGASYEQYF
TRBJ1-2 NA TRBV6-5 once TGTGCCAGCAGCCCCGGACAGAACTATGGCTACACCTTC CASSPGQNYGYTF
TRBJ1-1 NA TRBV10-2 NA TGCGCCAGCAGATGGACGAGGGCAAACCAGGGAATGAACACTGAAGCTTTCTTT CASRWTRANQGMNTEAFF
TRBJ2-1 NA TRBV19 NA TGTGCCAGTAGCGTCCTTCAGGGTTCCTACAATGAGCAGTTCTTC CASSVLQGSYNEQFF
TRBJ2-7 NA TRBV7-8 NA TGTGCCAGCAGCTTAGGCCCCCTCGAAGGCGAGCAGTACTTC CASSLGPLEGEQYF
TRBJ2-2 NA TRBV10-3 NA TGTGCCATCAGTGCTCCCGGGGGCTGGGAGCTGTTTTTT CAISAPGGWELFF
TRBJ2-1 NA TRBV15 NA TGTGCCACCAGCAGAGACCCTAACAGATATTACAATGAGCAGTTCTTC CATSRDPNRYYNEQFF
TRBJ1-1 NA TRBV7-7 NA TGTGCTAGCAGCGTGACTGTGAACACTGAAGCTTTCTTT CASSVTVNTEAFF
TRBJ2-3 NA TRBV9 NA TGTGCCAGCAGCATCTCGGATACGCAGTATTTT CASSISDTQYF
TRBJ1-4 TRBD1 TRBV5-1 NA TGCGCCAGCAGTGGACAGGGAACTAATGAAAAACTGTTTTTT CASSGQGTNEKLFF
TRBJ2-2 NA TRBV7-3 NA TGTGCCAGCGGAACAGGGAACACCGGGGAGCTGTTTTTT CASGTGNTGELFF
TRBJ1-2 NA TRBV28 NA TGTGCCAGCATCAAAGAAAGGGTTCATGGCTACACCTTC CASIKERVHGYTF
TRBJ2-5 NA TRBV5-1 NA TGCGCCAGCAGCTTGGAGGAGACCCAGTACTTC CASSLEETQYF
TRBJ2-2 NA TRBV3-1/TRBV3-2 NA TGTGCCAGCAGCCAAGAAGGGGTAGAGACCGGGGAGCTGTTTTTT CASSQEGVETGELFF
TRBJ1-1 TRBD1 TRBV12-5 NA TGTGCTAGTGGTTTGCCCATTCTCGGGACAGACAAATTCAACACTGAAGCTTTCTTT CASGLPILGTDKFNTEAFF
TRBJ2-7 NA TRBV5-6 NA TGTGCCAGCAGCTCCGGCAGGTACGAGCAGTACTTC CASSSGRYEQYF
TRBJ2-1 TRBD2 TRBV10-3 NA TGTGCCATCATGAAGGGACTAGCGGACCTCAATGAGCAGTTCTTC CAIMKGLADLNEQFF
TRBJ2-3 NA TRBV3-1/TRBV3-2 NA TGTGCCAGCAGCCCCGGACCGCCAGATACGCAGTATTTT CASSPGPPDTQYF